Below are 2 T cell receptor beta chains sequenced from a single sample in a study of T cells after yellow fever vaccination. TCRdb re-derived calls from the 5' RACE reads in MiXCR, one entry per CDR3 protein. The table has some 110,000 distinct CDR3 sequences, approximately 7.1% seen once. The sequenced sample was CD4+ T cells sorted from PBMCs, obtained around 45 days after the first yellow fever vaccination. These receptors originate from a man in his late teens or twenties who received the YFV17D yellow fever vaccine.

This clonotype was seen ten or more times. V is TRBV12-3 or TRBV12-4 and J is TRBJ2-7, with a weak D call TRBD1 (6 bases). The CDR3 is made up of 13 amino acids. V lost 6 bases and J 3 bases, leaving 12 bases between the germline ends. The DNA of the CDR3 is TGTGCCAGCAGCTGGGACACCATCTACGAGCAGTACTTC. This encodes CASSWDTIYEQYF.

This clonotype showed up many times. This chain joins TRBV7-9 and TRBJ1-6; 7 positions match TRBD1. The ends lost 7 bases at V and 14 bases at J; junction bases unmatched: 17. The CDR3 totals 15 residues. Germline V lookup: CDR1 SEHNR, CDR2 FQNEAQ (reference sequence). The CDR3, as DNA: TGTGCCAGCACCCGCGGCGGGCAGGGGGGTTTGGCCCTCCACTTT. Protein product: CASTRGGQGGLALHF. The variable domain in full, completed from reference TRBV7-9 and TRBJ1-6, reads DTGVSQNPRHKITKRGQNVTFRCDPISEHNRLYWYRQTLGQGPEFLTYFQNEAQLEKSRLLSDRFSAERPKGSFSTLEIQRTEQGDSAMYLCASTRGGQGGLALHFGNGTRLTVT.